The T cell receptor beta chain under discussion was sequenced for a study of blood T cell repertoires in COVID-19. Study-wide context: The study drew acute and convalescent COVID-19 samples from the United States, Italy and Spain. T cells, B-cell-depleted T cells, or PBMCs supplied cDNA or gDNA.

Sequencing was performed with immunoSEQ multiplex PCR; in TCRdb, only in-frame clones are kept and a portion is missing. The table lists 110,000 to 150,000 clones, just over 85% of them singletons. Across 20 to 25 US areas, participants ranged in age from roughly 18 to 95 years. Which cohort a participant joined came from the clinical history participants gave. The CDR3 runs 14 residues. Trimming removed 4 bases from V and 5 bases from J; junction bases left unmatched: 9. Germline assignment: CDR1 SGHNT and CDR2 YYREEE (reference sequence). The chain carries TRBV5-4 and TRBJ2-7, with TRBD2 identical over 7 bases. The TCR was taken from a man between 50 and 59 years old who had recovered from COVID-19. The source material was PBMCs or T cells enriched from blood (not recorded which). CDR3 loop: CASSTMGGVHEQYV. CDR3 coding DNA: TGTGCCAGCAGCACAATGGGGGGGGTCCACGAGCAGTACGTC.